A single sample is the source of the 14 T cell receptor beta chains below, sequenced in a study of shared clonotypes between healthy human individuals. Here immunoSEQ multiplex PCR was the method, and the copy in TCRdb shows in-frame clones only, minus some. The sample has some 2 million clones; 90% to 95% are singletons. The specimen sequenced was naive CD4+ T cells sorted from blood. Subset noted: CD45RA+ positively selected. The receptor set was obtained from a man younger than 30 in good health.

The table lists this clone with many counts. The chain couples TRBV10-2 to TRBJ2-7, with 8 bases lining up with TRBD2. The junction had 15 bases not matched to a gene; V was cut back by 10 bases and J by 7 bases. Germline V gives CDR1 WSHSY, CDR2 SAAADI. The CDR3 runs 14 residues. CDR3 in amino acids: CATAAPGGPREQYF. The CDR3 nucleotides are TGCGCCACAGCGGCCCCGGGAGGGCCGCGTGAGCAGTACTTC.

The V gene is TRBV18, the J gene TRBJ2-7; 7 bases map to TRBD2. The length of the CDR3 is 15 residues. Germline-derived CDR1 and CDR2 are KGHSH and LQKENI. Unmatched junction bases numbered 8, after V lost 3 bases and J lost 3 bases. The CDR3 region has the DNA TGTGCCAGCTCACCTCTCGTGGGGGGGGACTACGAGCAGTACTTC. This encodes CASSPLVGGDYEQYF.

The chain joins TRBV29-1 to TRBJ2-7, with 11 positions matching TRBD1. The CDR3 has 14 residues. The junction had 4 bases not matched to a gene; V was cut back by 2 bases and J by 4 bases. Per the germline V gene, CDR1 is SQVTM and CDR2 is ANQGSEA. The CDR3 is CSVERDRGNYEQYF. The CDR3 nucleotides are TGCAGCGTTGAACGGGACAGGGGGAATTACGAGCAGTACTTC.

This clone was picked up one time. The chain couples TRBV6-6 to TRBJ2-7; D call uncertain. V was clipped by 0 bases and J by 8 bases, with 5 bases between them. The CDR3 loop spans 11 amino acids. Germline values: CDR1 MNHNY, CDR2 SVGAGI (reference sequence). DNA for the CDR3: TGTGCCAGCAGTTACTCGGACCAGCAGTACTTC. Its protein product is CASSYSDQQYF.

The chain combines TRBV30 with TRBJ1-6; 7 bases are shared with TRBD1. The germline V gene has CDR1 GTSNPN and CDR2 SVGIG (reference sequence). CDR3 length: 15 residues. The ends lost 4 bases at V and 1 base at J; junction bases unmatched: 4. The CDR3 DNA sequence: TGTGCCTGGATGGAGGGGGCATCCTATAATTCACCCCTCCACTTT. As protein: CAWMEGASYNSPLHF. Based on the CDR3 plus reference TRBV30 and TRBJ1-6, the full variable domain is SQTIHQWPATLVQPVGSPLSLECTVEGTSNPNLYWYRQAAGRGLQLLFYSVGIGQISSEVPQNLSASRPQDRQFILSSKKLLLSDSGFYLCAWMEGASYNSPLHFGNGTRLTVT.

In DNA, the CDR3 is TGTGCCAGCAGCCTCCTACACTCAACTAGCGGGAGCTACAATGAGCAGTTCTTC. Its translation is CASSLLHSTSGSYNEQFF. The V and J genes are TRBV7-2 and TRBJ2-1, with 11 bases matching TRBD2. The trim removed 5 bases at V and 3 bases at J, leaving 12 bases unmatched. The CDR3 has 18 residues. The germline V gene has CDR1 SGHTA and CDR2 FQGNSA.

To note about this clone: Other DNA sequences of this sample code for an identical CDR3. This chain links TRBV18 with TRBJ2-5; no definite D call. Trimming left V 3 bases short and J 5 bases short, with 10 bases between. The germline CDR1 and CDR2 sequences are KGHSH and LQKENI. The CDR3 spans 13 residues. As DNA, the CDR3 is TGTGCCAGCTCACCGATAGGGAAGGAGACCCAGTACTTC. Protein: CASSPIGKETQYF.

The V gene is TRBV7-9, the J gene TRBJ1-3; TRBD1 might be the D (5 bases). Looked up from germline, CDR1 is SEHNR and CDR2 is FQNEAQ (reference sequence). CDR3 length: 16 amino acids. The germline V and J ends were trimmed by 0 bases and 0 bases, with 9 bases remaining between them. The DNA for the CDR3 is TGTGCCAGCAGCTTAGCCGACAGCTACTCTGGAAACACCATATATTTT. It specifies CASSLADSYSGNTIYF.

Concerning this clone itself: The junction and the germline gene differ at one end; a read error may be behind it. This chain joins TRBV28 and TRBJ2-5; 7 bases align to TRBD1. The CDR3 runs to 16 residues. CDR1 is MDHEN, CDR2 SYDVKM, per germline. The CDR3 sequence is CASSTTQGVIQATQYF. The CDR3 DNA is TGTGCCAGCAGTACGACCCAGGGGGTGATCCAAGCGACCCAGTACTTC.

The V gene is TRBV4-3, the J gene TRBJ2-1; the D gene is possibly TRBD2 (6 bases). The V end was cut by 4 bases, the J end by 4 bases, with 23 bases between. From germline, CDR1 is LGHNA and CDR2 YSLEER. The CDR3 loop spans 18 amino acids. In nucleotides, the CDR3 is TGCGCCAGCAGCCCCAAAGAAGTTCTGGCCGCGGGGTACAATGAGCAGTTCTTC. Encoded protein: CASSPKEVLAAGYNEQFF.

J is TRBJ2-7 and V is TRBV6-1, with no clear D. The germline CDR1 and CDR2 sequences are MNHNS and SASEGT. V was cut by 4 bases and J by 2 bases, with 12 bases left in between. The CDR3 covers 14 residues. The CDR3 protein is CASSAYKGTYEQYF. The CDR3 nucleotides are TGTGCCAGCAGTGCTTATAAGGGTACCTACGAGCAGTACTTC.

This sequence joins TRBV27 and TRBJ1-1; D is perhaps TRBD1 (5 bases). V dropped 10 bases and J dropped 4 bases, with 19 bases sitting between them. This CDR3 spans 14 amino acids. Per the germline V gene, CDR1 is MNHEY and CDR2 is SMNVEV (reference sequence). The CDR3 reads CATFRWGIPTEAFF. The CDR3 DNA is TGTGCCACCTTTCGGTGGGGGATTCCCACTGAAGCTTTCTTT.

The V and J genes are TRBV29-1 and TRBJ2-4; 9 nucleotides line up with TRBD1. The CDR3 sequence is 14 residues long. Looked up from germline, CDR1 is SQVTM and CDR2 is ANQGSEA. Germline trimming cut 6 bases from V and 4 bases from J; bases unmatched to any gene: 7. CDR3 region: CSVWGGQGKNIQYF. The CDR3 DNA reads TGCAGCGTATGGGGGGGACAGGGTAAAAACATTCAGTACTTC. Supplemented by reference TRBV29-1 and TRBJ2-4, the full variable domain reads SAVISQKPSRDICQRGTSLTIQCQVDSQVTMMFWYRQQPGQSLTLIATANQGSEATYESGFVIDKFPISRPNLTFSTLTVSNMSPEDSSIYLCSVWGGQGKNIQYFGAGTRLSVL.

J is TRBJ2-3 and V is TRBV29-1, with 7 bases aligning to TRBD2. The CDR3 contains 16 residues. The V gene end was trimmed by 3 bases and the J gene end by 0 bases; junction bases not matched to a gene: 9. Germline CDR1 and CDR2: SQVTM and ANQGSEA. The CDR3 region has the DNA TGCAGCGTTGACCATCTCACTAGCGCTAGCACAGATACGCAGTATTTT. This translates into CSVDHLTSASTDTQYF.